This T cell receptor (beta chain) was observed in a study of shared clonotypes between healthy human individuals. Terminally differentiated effector memory CD45RA+ cells were excluded from the naive CD8 cells, which were CD45RO-negative and positively selected for CCR7. TCRdb's table, derived via immunoSEQ multiplex PCR, lists solely in-frame clones and lacks some. The sample includes about 2.2 million clones, about 93% of them seen just once. CDR1 is SGHDT, CDR2 YYEEEE, per germline. The CDR3 sequence is 15 residues long. The junction had 6 bases not matched to a gene; V was cut back by 0 bases and J by 5 bases.

This sequence originates from a man between 18 and 29 years old in good health. Some clones in this sample may be carry-over from other donors' samples. The chain is built from TRBV5-6 and TRBJ2-7; 9 bases align to TRBD2. The sample was naive CD8+ T cells from PBMCs. CDR3 in amino acids: CASSLAIAGVHEQYF. The CDR3 DNA reads TGTGCCAGCAGCTTGGCTATAGCGGGAGTTCACGAGCAGTACTTC.